This passage covers 26 T cell receptor beta chains from one sample sequenced in a study of CD8 T cells in ankylosing spondylitis. Points from the study as a whole: Typical of ankylosing spondylitis blood, it appeared, was a TCR beta motif of eight highly homologous variants.

Each CDR3 protein gets one entry after TCRdb re-called the 5' RACE reads with MiXCR. The top ten clones hold around 0.92% of a sample with roughly 440,000 distinct CDR3 sequences, under 20% of them seen once. What these receptors recognize is not known. The sequenced material came from blood, either unsorted or a sorted T cell fraction (not recorded which). The receptors here all came from a male donor with ankylosing spondylitis.

There are a few counts of this clonotype. The chain is built from TRBV6-2 or TRBV6-3 and TRBJ2-7; 9 nucleotides match TRBD1. Germline V gives CDR1 MNHEY, CDR2 SVGEGT. The CDR3 has 15 residues. V lost 2 bases and J lost 2; bases outside the gene matches: 4. CDR3 DNA sequence: TGTGCCAGCAGTTACCCGGACAGGGGAACCTACGAGCAGTACTTC. Amino acid sequence: CASSYPDRGTYEQYF.

This chain's CDR3 is CASSQDLGTGGLYGYTF. The CDR3 coding sequence is TGCGCCAGCAGCCAAGATCTGGGGACAGGGGGCCTCTATGGCTACACCTTC. The V and J genes are TRBV4-1 and TRBJ1-2; 12 positions match TRBD1. The germline gives CDR1 MGHRA, CDR2 YSYEKL. The CDR3 is 17 residues long. The J segment lost 4 bases and the V segment lost 0 bases, leaving 6 bases of the junction unmatched.

The rearrangement links TRBV18 to TRBJ1-2; D call uncertain. Per the germline V gene, CDR1 is KGHSH and CDR2 is LQKENI. This CDR3 is 14 amino acids long. Between the trimmed V and J ends, which lost 2 bases and 2 bases, there was a span of 9 bases. CDR3 protein: CASSPGLDNYGYTF. CDR3 nucleotides: TGTGCCAGCTCACCAGGGTTAGACAACTATGGCTACACCTTC.

Ten or more counts support this clonotype. The chain has TRBV20-1 and TRBJ2-1; TRBD2 aligns across 9 bases. The junction had 1 base not matched to a gene; V was cut back by 3 bases and J by 13 bases. This CDR3 has 10 residues. CDR1 is DFQATT and CDR2 is SNEGSKA in the germline V gene (reference sequence). CDR3 DNA sequence: TGCAGTGCTAGTAGCGGGGGACAGTTCTTC. Its translation is CSASSGGQFF.

In DNA, the CDR3 is TGTGCCAGCACAAGGGAGGGTGGCACTGAAGCTTTCTTT. The encoded protein is CASTREGGTEAFF. The chain employs TRBV2 and TRBJ1-1; D gene ambiguous. Germline V gene lookup returns CDR1 SNHLY and CDR2 FYNNEI. V was clipped by 7 bases and J by 4 bases, with 13 bases between them. CDR3 length: 13 residues.

This clonotype was seen only a few times. V is TRBV7-2 and J is TRBJ2-2; D could derive from TRBD1 or TRBD2 (5 bases each). Trimming removed 0 bases from V and 5 bases from J, with 13 bases in between. Germline-derived CDR1 and CDR2 are SGHTA and FQGNSA. The CDR3 sequence is 16 residues long. The CDR3 is CASSLAGTYYTGELFF. The CDR3 bases are TGTGCCAGCAGCTTAGCCGGGACGTATTATACCGGGGAGCTGTTTTTT.

The chain employs TRBV6-1 and TRBJ1-2; D gene ambiguous. The CDR3 extends over 8 amino acids. V shed 5 bases and J shed 10 bases, with 2 bases lying between them. CDR1 is MNHNS, CDR2 SASEGT, per germline. The CDR3 DNA is TGTGCCAGCAGTACCTACACCTTC. This sequence encodes CASSTYTF.

This clonotype was seen only a few times. The chain combines TRBV20-1 with TRBJ2-7; 9 nucleotides agree with TRBD1. CDR1 and CDR2 from the germline V gene are DFQATT and SNEGSKA (reference sequence). This CDR3 is built from 15 residues. V dropped 5 bases and J dropped 4; count of bases not matched to a gene: 12. The CDR3 region has the DNA TGCAGTGCTTTTAAGACCGGGACAGGGCGTTACGAGCAGTACTTC. Its translation: CSAFKTGTGRYEQYF.

This clonotype was seen only a few times. The chain uses TRBV5-1 and TRBJ1-3; 7 bases map to TRBD1. After removal of 0 bases from V and 3 bases from J, the junction contained 15 bases not matched to a gene. Germline CDR1 SGHRS, CDR2 YFSETQ. The CDR3 spans 19 residues. The CDR3 nucleotides are TGCGCCAGCAGCTTGGCCGAGGGACAGTTGGGGGTCAGTGGAAACACCATATATTTT. It codes for CASSLAEGQLGVSGNTIYF.

The gene calls are TRBV18 and TRBJ2-3; D call uncertain. This CDR3 is built from 14 residues. CDR1 is KGHSH, CDR2 LQKENI, per germline. The V end was cut by 1 base, the J end by 4 bases, with 9 bases between. The CDR3 reads CASSPLRAPDTQYF. CDR3 sequence (DNA): TGTGCCAGCTCACCACTACGAGCCCCAGATACGCAGTATTTT.

V is TRBV5-1 and J is TRBJ2-7; D is uncertain. V lost 0 bases to trimming and J lost 5 bases, with 15 bases between them. Germline loops: CDR1 SGHRS, CDR2 YFSETQ. The length of the CDR3 is 15 residues. The CDR3 region is CASSLGAPDYDEQYF. CDR3 in DNA: TGCGCCAGCAGCTTGGGGGCTCCGGATTACGACGAGCAGTACTTC. The whole variable domain, remainder taken from reference TRBV5-1 and TRBJ2-7, is KAGVTQTPRYLIKTRGQQVTLSCSPISGHRSVSWYQQTPGQGLQFLFEYFSETQRNKGNFPGRFSGRQFSNSRSEMNVSTLELGDSALYLCASSLGAPDYDEQYFGPGTRLTVT.

V is TRBV12-3 or TRBV12-4 and J is TRBJ2-1, with D maybe TRBD2 (6 bases). Deletions cut 8 bases from V and 9 bases from J, with 17 bases between. This CDR3 has 13 residues. The CDR3 DNA is TGTGCCAGCCCGGGCCGGGGGTCGGGTGAGCAGTTCTTC. It translates to CASPGRGSGEQFF.

This clonotype was seen more than once but under ten times. The CDR3 loop reads CSAQKGTGGYEQYF. CDR3 sequence (DNA): TGCAGTGCTCAGAAGGGGACAGGGGGCTACGAGCAGTACTTC. The J gene is TRBJ2-7, the V gene TRBV20-1; 11 nucleotides align to TRBD1. With V trimmed by 5 bases and J by 3 bases, 6 bases remained unmatched. Per germline, CDR1 DFQATT and CDR2 SNEGSKA (reference sequence). This CDR3 is 14 amino acids long.

V gene TRBV13 combines with J gene TRBJ1-5, with 11 bases matching TRBD1. V lost 6 bases to trimming and J lost 0 bases; unmatched junction nucleotides: 10. Per the germline V gene, CDR1 is PRHDT and CDR2 is FYEKMQ (reference sequence). There are 18 residues in the CDR3. The DNA of the CDR3 is TGTGCCAGCAGGATACCGGGACAGGGGGAGGGTAGCAATCAGCCCCAGCATTTT. It encodes CASRIPGQGEGSNQPQHF.

In its sample, this clonotype was seen many times. V usage is TRBV12-3 or TRBV12-4 and J usage is TRBJ1-1; TRBD1 matches at 11 bases. The CDR3 runs to 14 residues. V trimming: 5 bases; J trimming: 4 bases; junction bases outside the gene matches: 3. The CDR3 loop is CASSGQGAGTEAFF. For the CDR3, the DNA is TGTGCCAGCAGTGGACAGGGGGCCGGCACTGAAGCTTTCTTT.

The sample holds a few counts of this clonotype. V is TRBV18 and J is TRBJ2-7; unclear D gene. The germline CDR1 and CDR2 sequences are KGHSH and LQKENI. CDR3 size: 16 residues. V lost 3 bases and J lost 2, with 17 bases in between. CDR3 amino acids: CASSPRGSQSPYEQYF. The CDR3 DNA reads as TGTGCCAGCTCACCGCGCGGTAGCCAATCCCCCTACGAGCAGTACTTC.

This clonotype was counted a few times. V is TRBV12-3 or TRBV12-4 and J is TRBJ1-4; D may be TRBD1 (6 bases). This CDR3 comprises 13 residues. The V gene lost 6 bases and the J gene lost 8 bases, with 13 bases spanning the gap. For the CDR3, the DNA is TGTGCCAGCAGATGGGGGGGGCAGGAAAAACTGTTTTTT. It codes for CASRWGGQEKLFF.

This clonotype was observed a few times. The genes are TRBV2 and TRBJ1-4; 11 nucleotides match TRBD1. V gave up 2 bases and J gave up 8 bases; unmatched junction bases: 4. Germline lookup yields CDR1 SNHLY and CDR2 FYNNEI. CDR3 length equals 15 residues. The CDR3 loop is CASSELGTGGEKLFF. CDR3 DNA sequence: TGTGCCAGCAGTGAATTAGGGACAGGGGGAGAAAAACTGTTTTTT.

This clonotype came up many times. The rearrangement joins TRBV5-1 to TRBJ1-1; perhaps TRBD1 as D (6 bases). This CDR3 comprises 18 residues. V lost 0 bases and J lost 0, with 18 bases in between. Germline CDR1 reads SGHRS; CDR2 reads YFSETQ. CDR3 sequence (DNA): TGCGCCAGCAGCTTGGCTTCCTCTCACAGGGCCATGAACACTGAAGCTTTCTTT. Protein product: CASSLASSHRAMNTEAFF. Together with reference TRBV5-1 and TRBJ1-1, the CDR3 gives the full variable domain: KAGVTQTPRYLIKTRGQQVTLSCSPISGHRSVSWYQQTPGQGLQFLFEYFSETQRNKGNFPGRFSGRQFSNSRSEMNVSTLELGDSALYLCASSLASSHRAMNTEAFFGQGTRLTVV.

This clonotype was found many times. This chain connects TRBV3-1 to TRBJ2-3; the D is unclear. Germline values: CDR1 LGHDT, CDR2 YNNKEL (reference sequence). The V end lost 4 bases, the J end lost 4 bases, and 9 bases lay between the germline ends. This CDR3 region has 13 residues. CDR3: CASSPRASDTQYF. Here the CDR3 DNA reads TGTGCCAGCAGCCCTCGGGCTTCAGATACGCAGTATTTT.

This rearrangement joins TRBV20-1 to TRBJ1-6; D may be TRBD1 (5 bases). Germline assignment: CDR1 DFQATT and CDR2 SNEGSKA (reference sequence). Trimming left V 3 bases short and J 7 bases short, with 13 bases between. This CDR3 region has 14 residues. The CDR3 loop is CSASSAGRNSPLHF. The CDR3 DNA follows: TGCAGTGCTAGCTCGGCAGGGCGGAATTCACCCCTCCACTTT.

The rearrangement uses TRBV12-3 or TRBV12-4 and TRBJ2-7, with D tentatively TRBD2 (6 bases). The CDR3 is made up of 13 amino acids. With 2 bases removed from V and 7 bases from J, the gap between germline ends came to 12 bases. CDR3: CASSLRGSWEQYF. In DNA form, the CDR3 reads TGTGCCAGCAGTTTACGGGGGAGCTGGGAGCAGTACTTC.

This clonotype has only a few counts. This chain joins TRBV18 and TRBJ2-5; D not certain. From germline, CDR1 is KGHSH and CDR2 LQKENI. The CDR3 extends over 12 amino acids. The ends were cut back, 3 bases at V and 5 bases at J, with 7 bases in the middle. The CDR3 here is CASSPYVETQYF. The CDR3, as DNA: TGTGCCAGCTCACCGTACGTGGAGACCCAGTACTTC.

The chain is built from TRBV7-2 and TRBJ2-7; no clear D gene. V dropped 5 bases and J dropped 1 base, with 15 bases sitting between them. CDR3 length: 15 amino acids. The germline V gene encodes CDR1 SGHTA and CDR2 FQGNSA. The CDR3 DNA reads TGTGCCAGCAGCCGCACCGGGTCTAGTTCCTACGAGCAGTACTTC. It encodes CASSRTGSSSYEQYF.

The chain carries TRBV2 and TRBJ2-7, with a possible D match to TRBD2 (5 bases). The V and J ends lost 1 base and 0 bases respectively, with 10 bases between them. The CDR3 contains 15 residues. The germline CDR1 and CDR2 sequences are SNHLY and FYNNEI. CDR3 loop: CASSEEAGSSYEQYF. The CDR3, as DNA: TGTGCCAGCAGTGAAGAGGCGGGCAGCTCCTACGAGCAGTACTTC.

The V gene is TRBV24-1, the J gene TRBJ1-1; no clear D gene. The V end was cut by 4 bases, the J end by 5 bases, with 10 bases between. The CDR3 is 13 residues long. In germline, CDR1 is KGHDR, CDR2 SFDVKD. The CDR3 protein is CATSDRWATEAFF. The CDR3 nucleotides are TGTGCCACCAGTGACAGGTGGGCAACTGAAGCTTTCTTT.